Below are 7 T cell receptor beta chains sequenced from a single sample in a study of T-cell reconstitution after alpha-beta-depleted transplantation in children (dated by TCRdb to 2015 to 2016). Receptor libraries were prepared by PCR. TCRdb names Illumina HiSeq 2500 as the instrument used. To normalize quantification of the TCRbeta repertoire, the TCR libraries were built with molecular barcoding that relied on unique molecular identifiers. The public reads were reprocessed in TCRdb via fastp at Q25 and MiXCR, keeping in-frame beta chains. Every entry covers one CDR3 protein and lists the most common genes and DNA from its rows. The sample has some 460,000 distinct CDR3 sequences on record, 15% to 20% of them singletons. Of the sample, 25% to 35% falls within the top ten clones. The sample's treatment or condition label, in plain terms: allogeneic hematopoietic cell transplantation with graft depleted of TCRalphabeta T cells and CD19 B cells.

This material consisted of PBMCs, mostly from graft donor cells, taken 360 days after TCRalphabeta/CD19-depleted stem cell transplant. The source of these receptors is a boy younger than two who had a stem cell transplant for Wiskott-Aldrich syndrome, so the T cells may come from the graft donor.

The rearrangement joins TRBV5-1 to TRBJ2-7; no reliable D call. The germline CDR1 and CDR2 sequences are SGHRS and YFSETQ. V lost 4 bases to trimming and J lost 2 bases, with 13 bases between them. CDR3 length: 14 amino acids. The CDR3 DNA is TGCGCCAGCAGCCTTATCGGCAGAACCTACGAGCAGTACTTC. Its translation is CASSLIGRTYEQYF. Full variable domain (remainder filled in from reference TRBV5-1 and TRBJ2-7): KAGVTQTPRYLIKTRGQQVTLSCSPISGHRSVSWYQQTPGQGLQFLFEYFSETQRNKGNFPGRFSGRQFSNSRSEMNVSTLELGDSALYLCASSLIGRTYEQYFGPGTRLTVT.

The chain carries TRBV13 and TRBJ2-1, with D possibly being TRBD2 (6 bases). The CDR3 covers 14 residues. Germline CDR1 and CDR2: PRHDT and FYEKMQ (reference sequence). Trimming cost V 5 bases and J 3 bases, with 11 bases left between them. CDR3 sequence reads: CASSPRDFYNEQFF. Written as DNA, the CDR3 is TGTGCCAGCAGCCCTCGGGACTTCTACAATGAGCAGTTCTTC.

This clonotype occurred many times. The chain joins TRBV12-3 or TRBV12-4 to TRBJ2-2, with D possibly matching TRBD2 (5 bases). The CDR3 is 16 residues long. The germline V and J ends were trimmed by 3 bases and 4 bases, with 15 bases remaining between them. CDR3 sequence reads: CASSFGRARGTGELFF. Written as DNA, the CDR3 is TGTGCCAGCAGTTTTGGTAGGGCCCGGGGCACCGGGGAGCTGTTTTTT.

This clonotype was observed a handful of times. J is TRBJ2-3 and V is TRBV28; 12 bases align to TRBD1. The CDR3 totals 16 residues. Per the germline V gene, CDR1 is MDHEN and CDR2 is SYDVKM. Trimming cost V 3 bases and J 3 bases; bases outside gene matches: 4. CDR3 region: CASSFRDRGLTDTQYF. The CDR3 bases are TGTGCCAGCAGTTTTCGGGACAGGGGGCTGACAGATACGCAGTATTTT.

V gene TRBV7-9 combines with J gene TRBJ2-7; D is possibly TRBD1 (5 bases). Trimming took off 1 base at V and 9 bases at J, with 19 bases between the two ends. CDR1 SEHNR and CDR2 FQNEAQ come from the germline V gene (reference sequence). There are 15 residues in the CDR3. CDR3 sequence: CASSLGPREVRAQYF. In DNA form, the CDR3 reads TGTGCCAGCAGCTTAGGCCCCAGGGAAGTAAGAGCGCAGTACTTC.

The V gene is TRBV24-1, the J gene TRBJ2-3, with TRBD1 matching 9 bases. Trimming took 3 bases from V and 2 from J; bases not matched to a gene: 8. Germline V lookup: CDR1 KGHDR, CDR2 SFDVKD. The CDR3 spans 17 residues. CDR3 sequence (DNA): TGTGCCACCAGTGATCCTCGGACAGGGGCCTACACAGATACGCAGTATTTT. Translation: CATSDPRTGAYTDTQYF.

V usage is TRBV29-1 and J usage is TRBJ2-7, with 7 nucleotides matching TRBD1. The ends lost 4 bases at V and 4 bases at J; junction bases unmatched: 10. Germline CDR1 and CDR2: SQVTM and ANQGSEA. The CDR3 has 14 residues. Written as DNA, the CDR3 is TGCAGCGTTGTTTCACCGGGACAGCGGTACGAGCAGTACTTC. Its protein is CSVVSPGQRYEQYF.